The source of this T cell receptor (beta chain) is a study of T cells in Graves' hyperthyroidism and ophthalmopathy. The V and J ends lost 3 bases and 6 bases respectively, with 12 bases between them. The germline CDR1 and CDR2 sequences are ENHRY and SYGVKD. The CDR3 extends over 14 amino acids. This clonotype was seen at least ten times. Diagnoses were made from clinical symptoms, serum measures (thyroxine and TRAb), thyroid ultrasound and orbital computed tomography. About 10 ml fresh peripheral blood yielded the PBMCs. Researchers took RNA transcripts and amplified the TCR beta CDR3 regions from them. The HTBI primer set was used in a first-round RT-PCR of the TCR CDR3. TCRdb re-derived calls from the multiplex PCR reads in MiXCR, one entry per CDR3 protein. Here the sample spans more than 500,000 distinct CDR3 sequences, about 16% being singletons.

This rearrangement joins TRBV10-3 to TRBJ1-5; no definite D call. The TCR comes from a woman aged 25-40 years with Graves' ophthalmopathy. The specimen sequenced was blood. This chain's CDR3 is CAISDGEGSQPQHF. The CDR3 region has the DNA TGTGCCATCAGTGATGGGGAAGGAAGTCAGCCCCAGCATTTT.